This TCR beta chain was profiled in a study of shared clonotypes between healthy human individuals. On the study more broadly: Donors had three CD4 naive, three CD4 memory, two CD8 naive and one CD8 memory plate apiece. Study-level findings and limits: Shared clonotypes across all four donors exceeded non-shared ones in generation probability.

Clones were sequenced by immunoSEQ multiplex PCR, and TCRdb holds only the in-frame ones, with some missing. The sample records millions of clones, just over 90% being singletons. Comment on this clone: Its antigen is not identified.

The sequenced material came from naive CD4+ T cells sorted from blood. Subset specified: CD45RA+ positively selected. The origin of this receptor is a man aged 18 to 29 in good health.

Here the CDR3 DNA reads TGTGCCAGCAGCTTGGCCGGGACTAGCGGGAGTTCCTACAATGAGCAGTTCTTC. Translated: CASSLAGTSGSSYNEQFF. This sequence joins TRBV5-4 and TRBJ2-1, with 14 bases that match TRBD2. The CDR3 covers 18 residues. Germline trimming cut 0 bases from V and 1 base from J; bases unmatched to any gene: 3. Germline V gives CDR1 SGHNT, CDR2 YYREEE (reference sequence).